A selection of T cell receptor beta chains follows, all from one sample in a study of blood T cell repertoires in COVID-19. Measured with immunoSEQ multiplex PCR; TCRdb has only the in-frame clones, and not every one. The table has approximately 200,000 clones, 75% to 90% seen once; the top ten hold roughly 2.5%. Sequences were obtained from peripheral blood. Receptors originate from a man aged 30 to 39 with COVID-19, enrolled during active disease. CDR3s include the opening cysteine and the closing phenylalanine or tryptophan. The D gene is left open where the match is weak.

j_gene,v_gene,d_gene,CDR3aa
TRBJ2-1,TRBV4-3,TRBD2,CASSQVTSGGSEQFF
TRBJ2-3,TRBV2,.,CASVRDYFTPQYF
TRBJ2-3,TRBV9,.,CASSEVAVDTQYF
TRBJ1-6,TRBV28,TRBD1,CASSSGTGDSPLHF
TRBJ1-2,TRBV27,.,CASSLTGRNNYGYTF
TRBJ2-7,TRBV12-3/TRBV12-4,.,CASSITSSYEQYF
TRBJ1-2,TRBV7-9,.,CASSLEGAPEANYGYTF
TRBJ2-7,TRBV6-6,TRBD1,CASSLGQGYEQYF
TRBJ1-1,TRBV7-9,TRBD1,CASVVSGGNTEAFF
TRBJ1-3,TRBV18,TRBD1,CASSPPGQTIGNTIYF
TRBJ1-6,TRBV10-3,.,CAISVDSFNSPLHF
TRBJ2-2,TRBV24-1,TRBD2,CATKAAGGNTGELFF
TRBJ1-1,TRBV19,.,CASRGYGGDDTEAFF
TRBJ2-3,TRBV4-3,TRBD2,CASSQGRLAGGQEDTQYF
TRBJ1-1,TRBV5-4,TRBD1,CASSSRTGEAFF
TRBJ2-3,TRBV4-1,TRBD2,CASSQDDGLAGVKDTQYF
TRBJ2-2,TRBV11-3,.,CASSRGLNQNGELFF
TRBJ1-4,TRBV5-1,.,CASSLGGRRANEKLFF
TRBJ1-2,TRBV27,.,CASRRAGGAHGYTF
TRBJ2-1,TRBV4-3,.,CASSQAWSRQGEQFF
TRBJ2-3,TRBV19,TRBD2,CASSPIAGEEDTQYF
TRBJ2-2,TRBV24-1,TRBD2,CATSDRTSANTGELFF
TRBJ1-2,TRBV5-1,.,CASSRGNNYGYTF
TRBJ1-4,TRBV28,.,CASSLMIPENEKLFF
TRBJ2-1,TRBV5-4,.,CASSADGGDEQFF
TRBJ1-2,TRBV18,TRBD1,CASSPMTGTGDGYTF
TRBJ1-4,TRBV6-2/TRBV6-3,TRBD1,CASNPGQGGEKLFF
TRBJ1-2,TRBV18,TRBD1,CASSPIAGTDTDYGYTF
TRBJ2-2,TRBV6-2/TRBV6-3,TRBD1,CASSRTGQDTGELFF
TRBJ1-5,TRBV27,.,CASRGTVAQPQHF
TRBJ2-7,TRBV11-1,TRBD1,CASSRDRDSYEQYF
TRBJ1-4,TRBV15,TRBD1,CATSRMGQGNEKLFF
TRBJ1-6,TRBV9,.,CASSVGAVYTYNSPLHF
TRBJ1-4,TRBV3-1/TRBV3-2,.,CASSQVGGRMFF
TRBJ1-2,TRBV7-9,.,CASSLRQTGGYTF
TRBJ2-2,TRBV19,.,CASSTLMGRGLNTGELFF
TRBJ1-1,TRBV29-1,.,CSVEGSQMNTEAFF
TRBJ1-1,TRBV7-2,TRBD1,CASSLLDRGTEAFF
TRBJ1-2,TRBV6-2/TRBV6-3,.,CASSYSNSGNYGYTF
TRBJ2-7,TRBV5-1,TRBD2,CASSTGTSGGTYEQYF
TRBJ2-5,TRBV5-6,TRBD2,CASSPGGIETQYF
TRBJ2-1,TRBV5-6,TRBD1,CASRSLKDRDNEQFF
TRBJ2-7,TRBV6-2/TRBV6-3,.,CASSYRSRDLSYEQYF
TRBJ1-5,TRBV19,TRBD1,CASSEQGGQPQHF
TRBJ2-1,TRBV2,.,CARSGQDSYNEQFF
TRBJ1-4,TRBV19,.,CASSKARSGSNEKLFF